This T cell receptor beta chain derives from a study of blood T cell repertoires in COVID-19. Background on the study: Sample material is recorded as cDNA or gDNA derived from T cells, B-cell-depleted T cells, or PBMCs.

The assay was immunoSEQ multiplex PCR, and TCRdb's table has in-frame clones only and misses some. The table has 70,000 to 90,000 clones, more than 75% seen once. With 3 bases clipped from V and 1 base from J, the junction kept 10 bases outside the gene matches. Per germline, CDR1 SGHRS and CDR2 YFSETQ. There are 16 residues in the CDR3. The chain employs TRBV5-1 and TRBJ2-7, with 7 positions matching TRBD2. The TCR was taken from a human donor in a cohort sampled during active COVID-19. What was sequenced was peripheral blood. The CDR3 DNA sequence: TGCGCCAGCAGCTCCCGGGGAGGGGTCGGGTCCTACGAGCAGTACTTC. The encoded protein is CASSSRGGVGSYEQYF.